The sequence of this T cell receptor (beta chain) was determined in a study of human T cells and chemical hapten exposure. Study in general: Variation in per-sample TCR yields came mainly from small pooled library volume differences. General study points: Expanded TCRs formed significantly more large CDR3 similarity clusters than controls.

This CDR3 comprises 18 residues. V was pared by 3 bases and J by 2 bases, with 15 bases of the junction left unmatched. The germline V gene has CDR1 SGDLS and CDR2 YYNGEE. Points on this clonotype: The antigen remains unidentified.

Unique molecular identifiers were attached to individual cDNA molecules during library preparation. TCRdb ran MiXCR on the RACE reads and lists one entry per CDR3 protein. The sample has 270,000 or so distinct CDR3 sequences; approximately 7.5% are singletons. Time point: pre-sensitization, week 0. Treatment denoted: therapeutic diphenylcyclopropenone sensitization with weekly scalp DPC. The rearrangement joins TRBV9 to TRBJ2-3; 7 bases agree with TRBD2. The clonotype comes from a man aged 18 to 29 with alopecia areata. Some clones in this sample may be carry-over from other donors' samples. This material consisted of whole blood, taken in connection with sensitization to the hapten diphenylcyclopropenone (DPC). CDR3 sequence reads: CASSASRWGGESTDTQYF. CDR3 in DNA: TGTGCCAGCAGCGCTTCCCGCTGGGGGGGGGAGTCCACAGATACGCAGTATTTT.